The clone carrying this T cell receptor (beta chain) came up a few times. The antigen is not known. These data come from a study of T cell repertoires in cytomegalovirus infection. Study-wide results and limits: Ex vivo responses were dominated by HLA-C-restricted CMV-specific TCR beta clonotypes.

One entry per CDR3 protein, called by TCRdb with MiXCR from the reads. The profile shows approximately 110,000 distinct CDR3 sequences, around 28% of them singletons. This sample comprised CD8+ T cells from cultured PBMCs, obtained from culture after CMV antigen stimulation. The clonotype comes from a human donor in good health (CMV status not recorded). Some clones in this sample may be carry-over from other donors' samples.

This CDR3 is CASSQDFQEVGYTF. CDR3 bases: TGCGCCAGCAGCCAAGATTTTCAGGAGGTCGGCTACACCTTC. The chain is built from TRBV4-1 and TRBJ1-2, with no clear D. Germline CDR1 MGHRA, CDR2 YSYEKL. Trimming removed 0 bases at V and 8 bases at J, with 13 bases between. The CDR3 is 14 amino acids.